This T cell receptor beta chain was sequenced for a study of T cells in Graves' hyperthyroidism and ophthalmopathy. Study-wide results and limits: The majority of expanded thyroid clonotypes above 0.001 also appeared in blood. Ophthalmopathy, as predicted by the model, came a median roughly 6.3 months after the prediction.

This CDR3 region has 12 residues. V gave up 4 bases and J gave up 2 bases, with 3 bases separating them. Germline CDR1 is LNHDA and CDR2 is SQIVND (reference sequence). RNA transcripts provided the source from which TCR beta CDR3 regions were amplified. Researchers ran a first-round RT-PCR on the TCR CDR3 using the HTBI primer set. Each CDR3 protein gets one entry after TCRdb re-called the multiplex PCR reads with MiXCR. The sample contains over 650,000 distinct CDR3 sequences, roughly 17% of which appear only once. Remarks on this clonotype: Antigen: not known.

Exclusion criteria comprised uncontrolled infection, other autoimmune disease, pregnancy or lactation. PBMCs were sourced from roughly 9.7 ml fresh peripheral blood. The specimen sequenced was blood. The V gene is TRBV19, the J gene TRBJ2-1; D is unresolved. The receptor was derived from a man between 18 and 35 years old with Graves' hyperthyroidism. The CDR3 is CASSNTYNEQFF. For the CDR3, the DNA is TGTGCCAGTAGTAACACCTACAATGAGCAGTTCTTC. Filled out from reference TRBV19 and TRBJ2-1, the complete variable domain reads DGGITQSPKYLFRKEGQNVTLSCEQNLNHDAMYWYRQDPGQGLRLIYYSQIVNDFQKGDIAEGYSVSREKKESFPLTVTSAQKNPTAFYLCASSNTYNEQFFGPGTRLTVL.